Below, 27 T cell receptor beta chains from the same sample are listed, as sequenced in a study of OX40 agonist ivuxolimab in advanced cancers. Method: immunoSEQ multiplex PCR; TCRdb's copy keeps in-frame clones and lacks some. The profile shows 50,000 or so clones, 75% to 90% of them singletons. Source: CD4+ or CD8+ T cells sorted from blood, taken in a trial of the OX40 agonist ivuxolimab. These receptors all come from an adult with an advanced solid tumor such as melanoma, head and neck, liver or kidney cancer.

The chain employs TRBV5-1 and TRBJ2-7; D not certain. The CDR3 contains 11 residues. Per germline, CDR1 SGHRS and CDR2 YFSETQ. V lost 4 bases, J lost 0 bases, and 2 bases lay in between. CDR3 nucleotide sequence: TGCGCCAGCAGCACCTCCTACGAGCAGTACTTC. Translating gives CASSTSYEQYF. The full variable domain, in which reference TRBV5-1 and TRBJ2-7 provide the parts outside the CDR3, is KAGVTQTPRYLIKTRGQQVTLSCSPISGHRSVSWYQQTPGQGLQFLFEYFSETQRNKGNFPGRFSGRQFSNSRSEMNVSTLELGDSALYLCASSTSYEQYFGPGTRLTVT.

The chain is built from TRBV2 and TRBJ2-7; D is uncertain. This CDR3 is 12 amino acids long. The V gene lost 4 bases and the J gene lost 6 bases, with 10 bases spanning the gap. Per germline, CDR1 SNHLY and CDR2 FYNNEI. CDR3 region: CASSALVAEQYF. As DNA, the CDR3 is TGTGCCAGCAGTGCTCTAGTCGCCGAGCAGTACTTC. Looking up the rest from reference TRBV2 and TRBJ2-7 gives the full variable domain: EPEVTQTPSHQVTQMGQEVILRCVPISNHLYFYWYRQILGQKVEFLVSFYNNEISEKSEIFDDQFSVERPDGSNFTLKIRSTKLEDSAMYFCASSALVAEQYFGPGTRLTVT.

This clone was seen only once. The chain recombines TRBV30 with TRBJ2-3; D ambiguous. Germline CDR1 is GTSNPN and CDR2 is SVGIG (reference sequence). This CDR3 spans 12 amino acids. Trimming took off 4 bases at V and 2 bases at J, with 7 bases between the two ends. CDR3 sequence (DNA): TGTGCCTGGACCCCAAACACAGATACGCAGTATTTT. Its protein is CAWTPNTDTQYF.

V gene TRBV28 combines with J gene TRBJ2-5; D ambiguous. Germline loops: CDR1 MDHEN, CDR2 SYDVKM. Trimming took 5 bases from V and 7 from J, leaving 11 bases between them. The CDR3 is 12 amino acids. The CDR3, as DNA: TGTGCCAGCAGTCCCAGAGAGGCGACCCAGTACTTC. This gives the protein CASSPREATQYF. Using reference TRBV28 and TRBJ2-5 for the parts outside the CDR3, the full variable domain is DVKVTQSSRYLVKRTGEKVFLECVQDMDHENMFWYRQDPGLGLRLIYFSYDVKMKEKGDIPEGYSVSREKKERFSLILESASTNQTSMYLCASSPREATQYFGPGTRLLVL.

V gene TRBV10-1 combines with J gene TRBJ2-5; D not certain. The J call may not be correct, given that the DNA end is closer to TRBJ2-7. This CDR3 spans 13 amino acids. Germline lookup yields CDR1 WNHNN and CDR2 SYGVQD (reference sequence). CDR3 DNA: TGCGCCAGCAGTCCTGGCAGGTCCTACGAGCAGTACTTC. This encodes CASSPGRSYEQYF.

The gene calls are TRBV2 and TRBJ1-2, with 7 bases lining up with TRBD1. The CDR3 covers 13 residues. The V and J ends lost 5 bases and 8 bases, in that order; junction bases with no gene match: 8. CDR1 and CDR2 from the germline V gene are SNHLY and FYNNEI. The CDR3 region is CASSQQTGVGYTF. The DNA of the CDR3 is TGTGCCAGCAGTCAACAAACAGGGGTAGGCTACACCTTC.

The rearrangement joins TRBV30 to TRBJ2-7; D is perhaps TRBD2 (6 bases). The germline CDR1 and CDR2 sequences are GTSNPN and SVGIG (reference sequence). The CDR3 has 13 residues. Trimming left V 1 base short and J 0 bases short, with 7 bases between. CDR3 region: CAWSGGGSYEQYF. CDR3 sequence (DNA): TGTGCCTGGAGTGGGGGAGGCTCCTACGAGCAGTACTTC.

The chain carries TRBV19 and TRBJ2-7; 11 nucleotides match TRBD2. Germline lookup yields CDR1 LNHDA and CDR2 SQIVND (reference sequence). V lost 5 bases, J lost 4 bases, and 4 bases stayed unmatched. CDR3 length: 14 residues. This chain's CDR3 is CASSRTSGSYEQYF. CDR3 nucleotide sequence: TGTGCCAGTAGTCGTACTAGCGGGAGTTACGAGCAGTACTTC.

This sequence joins TRBV6-5 and TRBJ2-1; 7 positions agree with TRBD2. After removal of 0 bases from V and 7 bases from J, the junction contained 9 bases not matched to a gene. Germline CDR1 MNHEY, CDR2 SVGAGI. This CDR3 contains 16 residues. CDR3 sequence reads: CASSYSTGGEGNEQFF. The CDR3 region has the DNA TGTGCCAGCAGTTACTCGACGGGAGGAGAAGGAAATGAGCAGTTCTTC.

J is TRBJ2-1 and V is TRBV6-6; D is undetermined. CDR3 length: 15 residues. V was trimmed by 6 bases and J by 1 base, leaving 13 bases between them. CDR1 is MNHNY and CDR2 is SVGAGI in the germline V gene (reference sequence). CDR3 region: CASRTTLTSYNEQFF. CDR3 DNA sequence: TGTGCCAGCAGAACGACTCTAACTTCCTACAATGAGCAGTTCTTC.

The chain is built from TRBV6-1 and TRBJ2-5, with D maybe TRBD1 (5 bases). The germline CDR1 and CDR2 sequences are MNHNS and SASEGT. Trimming pared 6 bases from V and 5 bases from J, leaving 10 bases between. The CDR3 loop spans 12 amino acids. The CDR3 loop reads CASSSTGETQYF. CDR3 DNA sequence: TGTGCCAGCAGCTCAACAGGCGAGACCCAGTACTTC.

The gene calls are TRBV7-2 and TRBJ1-2; possibly TRBD1 for D (5 bases). The CDR3 loop spans 15 amino acids. Trimming stripped 0 bases from V and 6 bases from J, with 14 bases between. Germline assignment: CDR1 SGHTA and CDR2 FQGNSA. The CDR3 here is CASSLAGTYFNGYTF. The CDR3 nucleotides read TGTGCCAGCAGCTTAGCGGGGACGTACTTCAATGGCTACACCTTC.

The chain joins TRBV23-1 to TRBJ2-7, with 10 nucleotides matching TRBD2. TRBV23-1 falls under the ORF class, with uncertain function. With 2 bases clipped from V and 0 bases from J, the junction kept 7 bases outside the gene matches. The CDR3 covers 17 residues. The CDR3 is CASSQRLAGHHSYEQYF. In DNA, the CDR3 is TGCGCCAGCAGTCAAAGACTAGCGGGCCACCACTCCTACGAGCAGTACTTC.

The chain is built from TRBV29-1 and TRBJ2-7; unclear D gene. V lost 4 bases, J lost 0 bases, and 7 bases lay in between. Per the germline V gene, CDR1 is SQVTM and CDR2 is ANQGSEA. The CDR3 is 12 amino acids. CDR3 region: CSVGGSSYEQYF. The CDR3 DNA sequence: TGCAGCGTTGGAGGCAGCTCCTACGAGCAGTACTTC.

V and J are TRBV11-3 and TRBJ2-6; TRBD1 matches at 9 bases. The CDR3 has 20 residues. Germline CDR1 SGHNT, CDR2 YENEEA. J lost 0 bases, V lost 5 bases, and 14 bases had no gene match. CDR3 loop: CASSQGAGTGYDSGANVLTF. CDR3 DNA: TGTGCCAGCAGCCAGGGGGCTGGGACAGGGTATGACTCTGGGGCCAACGTCCTGACTTTC. The whole variable domain, remainder taken from reference TRBV11-3 and TRBJ2-6, is EAGVVQSPRYKIIEKKQPVAFWCNPISGHNTLYWYLQNLGQGPELLIRYENEEAVDDSQLPKDRFSAERLKGVDSTLKIQPAELGDSAVYLCASSQGAGTGYDSGANVLTFGAGSRLTVL.

This clone was picked up a small number of times. The chain employs TRBV15 and TRBJ1-1; D ambiguous. Germline CDR1 LNHNV, CDR2 YYDKDF (reference sequence). Trimming stripped 0 bases from V and 1 base from J, with 6 bases between. The CDR3 has 14 amino acids. For the CDR3, the DNA is TGTGCCACCAGCAGAGATAGGCGGAACACTGAAGCTTTCTTT. Its protein product is CATSRDRRNTEAFF.

V usage is TRBV20-1 and J usage is TRBJ2-1; D may be TRBD2 (6 bases). Germline lookup yields CDR1 DFQATT and CDR2 SNEGSKA (reference sequence). There are 11 residues in the CDR3. V shed 5 bases and J shed 9 bases, with 11 bases lying between them. CDR3 DNA sequence: TGCAGTGCTCGGGAGATCGGTGAGCAGTTCTTC. Protein sequence: CSAREIGEQFF.

The V call is TRBV7-2, the J call TRBJ2-3; D possibly corresponds to TRBD1 (8 bases). Trimming took 5 bases from V and 4 from J, leaving 16 bases between them. Germline-derived CDR1 and CDR2 are SGHTA and FQGNSA. The CDR3 totals 15 residues. The CDR3 is CASSQGAGVADTQYF. In DNA, the CDR3 is TGTGCCAGCAGCCAGGGGGCGGGAGTTGCAGATACGCAGTATTTT.

This chain joins TRBV2 and TRBJ2-7, with D hard to call. V gave up 0 bases and J gave up 2 bases, with 14 bases separating them. The CDR3 is 16 amino acids. Per the germline V gene, CDR1 is SNHLY and CDR2 is FYNNEI. This chain's CDR3 is CASSEASVWGTYEQYF. CDR3 nucleotides: TGTGCCAGCAGTGAAGCCTCGGTATGGGGAACCTACGAGCAGTACTTC.

This chain links TRBV12-5 with TRBJ2-1, with 8 bases aligning to TRBD2. The CDR3 totals 14 residues. V lost 1 base and J lost 8; bases outside the gene matches: 4. CDR1 and CDR2 from the germline V gene are LGHNT and FRNRAP. CDR3 sequence reads: CASGLGREGDEQFF. The CDR3 DNA follows: TGTGCTAGTGGTTTGGGACGGGAGGGTGATGAGCAGTTCTTC.

The gene calls are TRBV19 and TRBJ1-1; no firm D call. This CDR3 is 13 amino acids long. Looked up from germline, CDR1 is LNHDA and CDR2 is SQIVND (reference sequence). Trimming removed 3 bases at V and 1 base at J, with 6 bases between. The CDR3 region has the DNA TGTGCCAGTAGTATTTCCAGGAACACTGAAGCTTTCTTT. Translated: CASSISRNTEAFF. Looking up the rest from reference TRBV19 and TRBJ1-1 gives the full variable domain: DGGITQSPKYLFRKEGQNVTLSCEQNLNHDAMYWYRQDPGQGLRLIYYSQIVNDFQKGDIAEGYSVSREKKESFPLTVTSAQKNPTAFYLCASSISRNTEAFFGQGTRLTVV.

This clone was recorded once. The chain employs TRBV19 and TRBJ2-1; 10 bases are shared with TRBD1. Germline V gene lookup returns CDR1 LNHDA and CDR2 SQIVND (reference sequence). There are 15 residues in the CDR3. V lost 4 bases to trimming and J lost 2 bases; unmatched junction nucleotides: 2. In nucleotides, the CDR3 is TGTGCCAGTAGTAAGACAGGGGGCGCCTACAATGAGCAGTTCTTC. Its protein product is CASSKTGGAYNEQFF.

This chain uses TRBV2 with TRBJ1-4; tentative D call: TRBD1 (5 bases). Germline V CDR1 and CDR2: SNHLY, FYNNEI. V was shortened by 4 bases and J by 7 bases, with 13 bases between the two germline ends. The CDR3 is 14 amino acids. CDR3 coding DNA: TGTGCCAGCAGTGTTAACCAGCAGGGTGAAAAACTGTTTTTT. Its protein is CASSVNQQGEKLFF.

The chain employs TRBV29-1 and TRBJ1-2; 11 nucleotides line up with TRBD1. The V and J ends lost 4 bases and 8 bases, in that order; junction bases with no gene match: 6. Looked up from germline, CDR1 is SQVTM and CDR2 is ANQGSEA. This CDR3 contains 13 residues. CDR3 DNA sequence: TGCAGCGTTGTGGACAGGGGGCGGTCGGGCTACACCTTC. The encoded protein is CSVVDRGRSGYTF.

This clone showed up just once. The V call is TRBV6-5, the J call TRBJ2-7, with 11 positions matching TRBD2. The V and J ends lost 7 bases and 3 bases, in that order; junction bases with no gene match: 2. The CDR3 has 13 amino acids. Germline CDR1 reads MNHEY; CDR2 reads SVGAGI. The CDR3 loop is CASKTSGSYEQYF. In nucleotides, the CDR3 is TGTGCCAGCAAAACTAGCGGGAGCTACGAGCAGTACTTC.

The chain has TRBV28 and TRBJ2-7; tentative D call: TRBD2 (6 bases). The CDR3 runs 14 residues. V lost 4 bases and J lost 4, with 14 bases in between. The germline gives CDR1 MDHEN, CDR2 SYDVKM. CDR3: CASSSPGEGYEQYF. As DNA, the CDR3 is TGTGCCAGCAGTTCCCCGGGAGAAGGGTACGAGCAGTACTTC.

The chain is built from TRBV19 and TRBJ1-1, with no clear D. Germline V gene data show CDR1 as LNHDA and CDR2 as SQIVND (reference sequence). CDR3 length: 13 amino acids. The CDR3 here is CATAGFLNTEAFF. CDR3 coding DNA: TGTGCGACTGCCGGGTTTCTGAACACTGAAGCTTTCTTT.